Reported below is one TCR beta chain. Its specificity is not known. The source of the sample is a study of cytomegalovirus exposure and HLA in healthy donors. As for the study in general: The roughly 100 million unique TCR beta sequences, from 150 million to 200 million T cells, were found by an earlier analysis.

PCR involved 60 Vbeta and 13 Jbeta primers. Sequenced by immunoSEQ multiplex PCR; TCRdb stores in-frame clones only, minus some. Of around 120,000 clones in the sample, around 78% are singletons; the top ten hold around 1.8%. J lost 0 bases, V lost 10 bases, and 5 bases had no gene match. Germline lookup yields CDR1 LNHDA and CDR2 SQIVND (reference sequence). CDR3 size: 13 residues. The study's findings and limits: It has been reported that TCR beta sequences accurately predicted the HLA-A and HLA-B alleles of most subjects. Information on immune exposure was restricted to one variable (CMV serostatus).

The sample comprised PBMCs. This receptor was taken from a woman aged 40 to 50 in good health and CMV-seronegative. V usage is TRBV19 and J usage is TRBJ1-2, with TRBD1 matching 7 bases. The CDR3 region has the DNA TGTGCCATCGCGACAGGGACTAACTATGGCTACACCTTC. It translates to CAIATGTNYGYTF.